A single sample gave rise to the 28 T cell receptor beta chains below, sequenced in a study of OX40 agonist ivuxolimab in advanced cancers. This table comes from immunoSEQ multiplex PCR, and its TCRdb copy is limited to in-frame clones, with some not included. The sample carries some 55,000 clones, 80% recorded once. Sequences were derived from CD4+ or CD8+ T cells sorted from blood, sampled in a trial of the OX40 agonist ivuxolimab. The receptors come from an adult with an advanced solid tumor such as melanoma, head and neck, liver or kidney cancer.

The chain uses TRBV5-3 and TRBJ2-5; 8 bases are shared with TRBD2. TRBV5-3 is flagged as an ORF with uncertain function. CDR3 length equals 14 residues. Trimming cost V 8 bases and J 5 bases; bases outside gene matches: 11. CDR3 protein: CASSAGLVVETQYF. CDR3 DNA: TGTGCCAGCAGCGCGGGACTAGTGGTGGAGACCCAGTACTTC.

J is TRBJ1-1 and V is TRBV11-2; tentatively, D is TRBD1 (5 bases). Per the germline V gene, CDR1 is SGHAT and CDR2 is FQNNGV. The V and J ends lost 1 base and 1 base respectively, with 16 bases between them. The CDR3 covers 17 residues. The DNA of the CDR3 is TGTGCCAGCAGCTTAGGGGGACGTTTTGAAAAGAACACTGAAGCTTTCTTT. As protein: CASSLGGRFEKNTEAFF.

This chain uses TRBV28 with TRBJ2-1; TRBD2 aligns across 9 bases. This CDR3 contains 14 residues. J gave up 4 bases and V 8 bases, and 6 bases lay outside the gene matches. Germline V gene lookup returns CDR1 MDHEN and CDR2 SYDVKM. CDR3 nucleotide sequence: TGTGCCAGCTTACGGCGGGAGGGGTACAATGAGCAGTTCTTC. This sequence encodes CASLRREGYNEQFF.

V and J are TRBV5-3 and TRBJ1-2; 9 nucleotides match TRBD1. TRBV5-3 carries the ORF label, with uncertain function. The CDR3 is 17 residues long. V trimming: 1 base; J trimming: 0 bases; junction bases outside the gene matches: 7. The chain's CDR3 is CARSLRRQGDSNYGYTF. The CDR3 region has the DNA TGTGCCAGAAGCTTGAGGCGACAGGGGGACTCTAACTATGGCTACACCTTC.

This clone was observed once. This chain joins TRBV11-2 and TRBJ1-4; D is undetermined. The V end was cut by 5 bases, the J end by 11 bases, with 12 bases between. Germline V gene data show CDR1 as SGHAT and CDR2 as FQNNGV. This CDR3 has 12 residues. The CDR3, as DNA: TGTGCCAGCAGCGAGACCCACTATAAACTGTTTTTT. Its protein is CASSETHYKLFF.

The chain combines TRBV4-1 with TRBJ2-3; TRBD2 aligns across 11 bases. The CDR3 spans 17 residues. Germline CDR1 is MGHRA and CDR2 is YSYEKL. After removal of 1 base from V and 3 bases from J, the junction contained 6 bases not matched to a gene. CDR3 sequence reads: CASSQVSLAGATDTQYF. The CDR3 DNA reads TGCGCCAGCAGCCAAGTTTCACTAGCGGGAGCAACAGATACGCAGTATTTT.

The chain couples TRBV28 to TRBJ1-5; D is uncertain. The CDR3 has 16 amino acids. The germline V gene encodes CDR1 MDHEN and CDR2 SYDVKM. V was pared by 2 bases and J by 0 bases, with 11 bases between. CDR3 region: CASSLRWHNSNQPQHF. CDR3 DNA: TGTGCCAGCAGTTTAAGGTGGCACAATAGCAATCAGCCCCAGCATTTT. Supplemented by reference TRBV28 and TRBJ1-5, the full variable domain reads DVKVTQSSRYLVKRTGEKVFLECVQDMDHENMFWYRQDPGLGLRLIYFSYDVKMKEKGDIPEGYSVSREKKERFSLILESASTNQTSMYLCASSLRWHNSNQPQHFGDGTRLSIL.

In DNA, the CDR3 is TGTGCCAGCACCAGGGACAGAAACTATGGCTACACCTTC. This sequence encodes CASTRDRNYGYTF. V and J are TRBV25-1 and TRBJ1-2, with TRBD1 matching over 7 bases. CDR1 MGHDK and CDR2 SYGVNS come from the germline V gene. The trim removed 7 bases at V and 2 bases at J, leaving 4 bases unmatched. The CDR3 has 13 amino acids.

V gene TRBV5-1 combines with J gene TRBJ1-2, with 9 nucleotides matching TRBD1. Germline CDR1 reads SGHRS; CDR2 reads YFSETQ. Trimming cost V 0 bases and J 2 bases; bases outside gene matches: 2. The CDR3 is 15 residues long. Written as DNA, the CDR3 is TGCGCCAGCAGCTTGGGGACAGGGGAGAACTATGGCTACACCTTC. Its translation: CASSLGTGENYGYTF.

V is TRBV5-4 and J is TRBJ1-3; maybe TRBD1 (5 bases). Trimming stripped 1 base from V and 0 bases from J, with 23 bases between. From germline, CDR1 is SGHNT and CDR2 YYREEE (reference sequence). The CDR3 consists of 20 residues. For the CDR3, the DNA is TGTGCCAGCAGCTTGTCCCACCTATCACCTTCAGGGACCTCTGGAAACACCATATATTTT. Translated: CASSLSHLSPSGTSGNTIYF.

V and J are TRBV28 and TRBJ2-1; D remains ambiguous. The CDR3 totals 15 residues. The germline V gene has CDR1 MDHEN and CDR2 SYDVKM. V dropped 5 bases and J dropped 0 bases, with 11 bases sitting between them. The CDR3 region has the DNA TGTGCCAGCAGTAGGTTTGGGGACTCCTACAATGAGCAGTTCTTC. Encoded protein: CASSRFGDSYNEQFF.

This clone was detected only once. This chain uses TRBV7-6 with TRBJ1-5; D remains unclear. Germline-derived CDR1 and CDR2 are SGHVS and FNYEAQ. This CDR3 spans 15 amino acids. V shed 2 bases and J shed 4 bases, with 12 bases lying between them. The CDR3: CASSLRAGLNQPQHF. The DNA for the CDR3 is TGTGCCAGCAGCTTAAGGGCGGGCTTAAATCAGCCCCAGCATTTT. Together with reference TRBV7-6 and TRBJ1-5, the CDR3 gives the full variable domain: GAGVSQSPRYKVTKRGQDVALRCDPISGHVSLYWYRQALGQGPEFLTYFNYEAQQDKSGLPNDRFSAERPEGSISTLTIQRTEQRDSAMYRCASSLRAGLNQPQHFGDGTRLSIL.

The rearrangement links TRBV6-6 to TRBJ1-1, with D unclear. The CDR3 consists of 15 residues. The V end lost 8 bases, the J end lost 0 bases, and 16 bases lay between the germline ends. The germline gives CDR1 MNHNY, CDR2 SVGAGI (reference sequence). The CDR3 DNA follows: TGTGCCAGCCGTCGATTACAAGCTATGAACACTGAAGCTTTCTTT. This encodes CASRRLQAMNTEAFF.

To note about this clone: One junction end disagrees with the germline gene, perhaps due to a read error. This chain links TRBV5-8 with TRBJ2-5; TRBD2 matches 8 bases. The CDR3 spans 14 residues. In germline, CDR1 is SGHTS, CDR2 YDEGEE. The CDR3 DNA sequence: TGTGCCAGCAGCTTGGCTAGCGGGCCCGGGCGTCCAGACTTC. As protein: CASSLASGPGRPDF. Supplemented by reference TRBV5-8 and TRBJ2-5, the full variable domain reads EAGVTQSPTHLIKTRGQQATLRCSPISGHTSVYWYQQALGLGLQFLLWYDEGEERNRGNFPPRFSGRQFPNYSSELNVNALELEDSALYLCASSLASGPGRPDFGPGTRLLVL.

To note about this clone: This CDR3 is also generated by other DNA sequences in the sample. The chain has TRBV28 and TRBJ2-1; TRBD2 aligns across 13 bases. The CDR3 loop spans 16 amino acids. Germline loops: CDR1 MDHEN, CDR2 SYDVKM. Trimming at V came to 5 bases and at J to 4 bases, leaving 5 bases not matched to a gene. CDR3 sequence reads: CASSPGTSGTYNEQFF. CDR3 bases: TGTGCCAGCAGTCCCGGGACTAGCGGGACTTACAATGAGCAGTTCTTC.

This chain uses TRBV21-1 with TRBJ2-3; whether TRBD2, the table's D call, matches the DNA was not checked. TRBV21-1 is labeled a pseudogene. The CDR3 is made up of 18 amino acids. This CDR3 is CASSSPGLPNSSTDTQYF. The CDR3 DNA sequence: TGTGCCAGCAGCTCCCCGGGACTCCCGAACTCTAGCACAGATACGCAGTATTTT.

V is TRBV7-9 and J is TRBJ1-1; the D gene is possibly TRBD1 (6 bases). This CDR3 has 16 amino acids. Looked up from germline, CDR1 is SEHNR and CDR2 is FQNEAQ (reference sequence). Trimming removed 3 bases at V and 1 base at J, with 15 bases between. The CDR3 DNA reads TGTGCCAGCAGCTTGAGCCCCAAAGGGGGGAACACTGAAGCTTTCTTT. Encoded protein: CASSLSPKGGNTEAFF.

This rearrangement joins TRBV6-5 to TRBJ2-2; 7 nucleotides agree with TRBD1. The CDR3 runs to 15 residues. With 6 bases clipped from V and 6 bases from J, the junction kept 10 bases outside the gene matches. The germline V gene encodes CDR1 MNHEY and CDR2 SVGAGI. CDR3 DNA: TGTGCCAGCAGCCTAAAACCGACAGGGTCCGGGGAGCTGTTTTTT. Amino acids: CASSLKPTGSGELFF.

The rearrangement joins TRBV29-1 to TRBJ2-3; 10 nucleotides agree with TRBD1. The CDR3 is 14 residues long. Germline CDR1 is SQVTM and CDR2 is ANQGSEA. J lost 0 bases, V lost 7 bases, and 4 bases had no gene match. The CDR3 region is CSDRQGASTDTQYF. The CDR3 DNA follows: TGCAGCGACAGACAGGGGGCTAGCACAGATACGCAGTATTTT.

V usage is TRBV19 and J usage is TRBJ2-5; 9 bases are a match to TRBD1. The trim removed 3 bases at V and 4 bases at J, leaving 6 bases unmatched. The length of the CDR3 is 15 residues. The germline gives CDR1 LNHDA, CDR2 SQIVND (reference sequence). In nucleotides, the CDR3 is TGTGCCAGTAGTATTGGGACAGGGATGTTAGAGACCCAGTACTTC. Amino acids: CASSIGTGMLETQYF.

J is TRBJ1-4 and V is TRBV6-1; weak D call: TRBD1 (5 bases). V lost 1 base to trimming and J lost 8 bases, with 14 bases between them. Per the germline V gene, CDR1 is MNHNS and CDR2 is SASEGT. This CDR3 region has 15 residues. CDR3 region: CASSEGTTEGEKLFF. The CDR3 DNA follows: TGTGCCAGCAGTGAAGGGACAACCGAAGGGGAAAAACTGTTTTTT.

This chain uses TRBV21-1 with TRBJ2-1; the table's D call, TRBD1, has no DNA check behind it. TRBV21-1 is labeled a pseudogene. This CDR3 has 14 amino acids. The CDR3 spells CASSSRQGDNEQFF. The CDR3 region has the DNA TGTGCCAGCAGCTCTCGACAGGGCGACAATGAGCAGTTCTTC.

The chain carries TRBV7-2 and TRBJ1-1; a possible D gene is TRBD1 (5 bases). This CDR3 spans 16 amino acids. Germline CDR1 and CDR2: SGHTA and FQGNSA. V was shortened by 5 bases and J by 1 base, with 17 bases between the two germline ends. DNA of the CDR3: TGTGCCAGCAGCCTAGGGGAGGGGCGTCAGAACACTGAAGCTTTCTTT. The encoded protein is CASSLGEGRQNTEAFF.

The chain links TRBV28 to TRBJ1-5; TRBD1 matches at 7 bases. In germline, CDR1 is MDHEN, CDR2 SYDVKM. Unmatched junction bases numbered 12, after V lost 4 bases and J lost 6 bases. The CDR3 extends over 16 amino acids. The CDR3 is CASSSVDRELAQPQHF. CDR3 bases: TGTGCCAGCAGTTCCGTAGACAGGGAGTTGGCTCAGCCCCAGCATTTT.

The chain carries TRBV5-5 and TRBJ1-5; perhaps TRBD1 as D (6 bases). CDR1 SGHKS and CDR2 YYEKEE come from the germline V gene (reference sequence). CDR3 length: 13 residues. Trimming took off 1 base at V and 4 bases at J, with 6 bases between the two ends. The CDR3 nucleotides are TGTGCCAGCAGCTTGACAGGGAATCAGCCCCAGCATTTT. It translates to CASSLTGNQPQHF.

The CDR3: CASRQGAGYGYTF. The DNA for the CDR3 is TGTGCCAGCAGACAGGGGGCAGGCTATGGCTACACCTTC. V usage is TRBV5-6 and J usage is TRBJ1-2; 9 nucleotides agree with TRBD1. V lost 5 bases, J lost 4 bases, and 3 bases stayed unmatched. CDR1 SGHDT and CDR2 YYEEEE come from the germline V gene. This CDR3 comprises 13 residues. The whole variable domain, remainder taken from reference TRBV5-6 and TRBJ1-2, is DAGVTQSPTHLIKTRGQQVTLRCSPKSGHDTVSWYQQALGQGPQFIFQYYEEEERQRGNFPDRFSGHQFPNYSSELNVNALLLGDSALYLCASRQGAGYGYTFGSGTRLTVV.

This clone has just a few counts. The DNA for the CDR3 is TGTGCCAGCTCACCACCAACAATCAGGGCGCAGTATTTT. It specifies CASSPPTIRAQYF. V usage is TRBV18 and J usage is TRBJ2-3, with D perhaps TRBD1 (5 bases). The CDR3 has 13 residues. Germline CDR1 reads KGHSH; CDR2 reads LQKENI. V lost 0 bases and J lost 10, with 11 bases in between.

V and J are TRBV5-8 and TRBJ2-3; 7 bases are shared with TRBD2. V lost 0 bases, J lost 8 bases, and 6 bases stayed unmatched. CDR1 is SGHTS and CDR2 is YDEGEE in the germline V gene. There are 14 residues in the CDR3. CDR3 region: CASSLEGGQSTQYF. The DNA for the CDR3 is TGTGCCAGCAGCTTGGAGGGAGGGCAAAGTACGCAGTATTTT.